This entry is about one T cell receptor (beta chain). Its antigen is still unknown. Trimming at V came to 3 bases and at J to 6 bases, leaving 6 bases not matched to a gene. CDR1 and CDR2 (germline): WNHNN, SYGVQD (reference sequence). This CDR3 spans 15 amino acids. The entry originates in a study of shared clonotypes between healthy human individuals. The wider study: Three CD4 naive, three CD4 memory, two CD8 naive and one CD8 memory plate were used per donor. Whole-study findings and limits: Sharing across four donors was seen in roughly 5% of naive CD4 clonotypes. Rarefaction showed sorted-subset sequencing was incomplete despite large depth. When compared with the clonotypes that were shared by all four sorted-subset donors, the non-shared clonotypes turned out to have lower generation probabilities.

TCRdb keeps only in-frame clones here, not all; method: immunoSEQ multiplex PCR. The sample includes some 360,000 clones, around four fifths of them seen just once. The chain links TRBV10-1 to TRBJ2-7; 12 nucleotides line up with TRBD2. The clonotype comes from a man aged 30 to 45 in good health. Sample: memory CD4+ T cells sorted from blood. Subset indicated: CD45RA-negative fraction. CDR3 amino acids: CASSEQTSGRGEQYF. The CDR3 region has the DNA TGCGCCAGCAGTGAACAGACTAGCGGGAGAGGCGAGCAGTACTTC.